The T cell receptor (beta chain) under discussion was sequenced for a study of control samples from healthy donors and cancer patients. This clone was picked up a small number of times. This CDR3 has 14 residues. Germline V CDR1 and CDR2: KGHSH, LQKENI. Trimming left V 0 bases short and J 1 base short, with 5 bases between. Only in-frame clones appear in the TCRdb table, and some are missing; sequencing was by immunoSEQ multiplex PCR. The sample holds about 24,000 clones; approximately 80% are singletons and the top ten take roughly a quarter. The clonotype was recovered from a man in his sixties with head and neck cancer. The chain links TRBV18 to TRBJ2-3; D remains unclear. Sequenced: PBMCs. The CDR3 DNA reads TGTGCCAGCTCACCACCCCTCCGCACAGATACGCAGTATTTT. Encoded protein: CASSPPLRTDTQYF.